The 15 T cell receptor beta chains in this list originate from one sample, sequenced in a study of early T cells in non-severe SARS-CoV-2 infection. Each CDR3 protein is one row after TCRdb ran MiXCR on the 5' RACE reads. The table lists roughly 70,000 distinct CDR3 sequences, roughly 13% of them singletons. The sequenced material came from whole blood. All receptors derive from an adult who was a healthcare worker with PCR-confirmed SARS-CoV-2 infection or an uninfected control (not recorded which).

V is TRBV19 and J is TRBJ2-1; TRBD2 matches at 7 bases. The CDR3 is 13 amino acids. In germline, CDR1 is LNHDA, CDR2 SQIVND (reference sequence). With 6 bases clipped from V and 5 bases from J, the junction kept 4 bases outside the gene matches. This CDR3 reads CASRLSGDNEQFF. In nucleotides, the CDR3 is TGTGCCAGTAGACTGAGCGGGGACAATGAGCAGTTCTTC. Combining the CDR3 with reference TRBV19 and TRBJ2-1 gives the whole variable domain DGGITQSPKYLFRKEGQNVTLSCEQNLNHDAMYWYRQDPGQGLRLIYYSQIVNDFQKGDIAEGYSVSREKKESFPLTVTSAQKNPTAFYLCASRLSGDNEQFFGPGTRLTVL.

In DNA, the CDR3 is TGTGCCAGCAGCTTAACGACTTTCCAGGGGAATGAGCAGTTCTTC. Amino acid sequence: CASSLTTFQGNEQFF. The V call is TRBV7-2, the J call TRBJ2-1; D possibly corresponds to TRBD1 (6 bases). Per the germline V gene, CDR1 is SGHTA and CDR2 is FQGNSA. CDR3 length: 15 amino acids. The ends were cut back, 2 bases at V and 7 bases at J, with 15 bases in the middle.

As DNA, the CDR3 is TGCAGTGCTAGAGACAGAAGAAGCTCTGGAAACACCATATATTTT. It encodes CSARDRRSSGNTIYF. The gene calls are TRBV20-1 and TRBJ1-3, with D uncertain. Trimming removed 0 bases at V and 0 bases at J, with 9 bases between. This CDR3 region has 15 residues. Germline lookup yields CDR1 DFQATT and CDR2 SNEGSKA (reference sequence).

This clonotype was seen a few times. This chain uses TRBV7-2 with TRBJ2-7; D may be TRBD2 (5 bases). Trimming stripped 5 bases from V and 6 bases from J, with 11 bases between. This CDR3 has 12 residues. Germline assignment: CDR1 SGHTA and CDR2 FQGNSA. The CDR3 spells CASSPPGSEQYF. CDR3 nucleotides: TGTGCCAGCAGCCCCCCGGGAAGCGAGCAGTACTTC. The full variable domain, its missing parts supplied by reference TRBV7-2 and TRBJ2-7, is GAGVSQSPSNKVTEKGKDVELRCDPISGHTALYWYRQSLGQGLEFLIYFQGNSAPDKSGLPSDRFSAERTGGSVSTLTIQRTQQEDSAVYLCASSPPGSEQYFGPGTRLTVT.

This rearrangement joins TRBV20-1 to TRBJ1-4, with a tentative D call TRBD1 (6 bases). The CDR3 runs to 14 residues. Germline lookup yields CDR1 DFQATT and CDR2 SNEGSKA (reference sequence). Between the trimmed V and J ends, which lost 6 bases and 7 bases, there was a span of 18 bases. The CDR3 nucleotides read TGCAGTGCCACGGGACACTCCTCCGCTGAAAAACTGTTTTTT. It translates to CSATGHSSAEKLFF.

This clonotype showed up just a few times. The chain joins TRBV4-1 to TRBJ2-7; D unresolved. Trimming removed 1 base from V and 8 bases from J, with 18 bases in between. The CDR3 covers 15 residues. Germline CDR1 and CDR2: MGHRA and YSYEKL. CDR3 loop: CASSQAQTLYSKQYF. DNA of the CDR3: TGCGCCAGCAGCCAAGCCCAAACTCTCTACAGCAAGCAGTACTTC.

Only a few counts were recorded for this clonotype. The genes are TRBV6-2 or TRBV6-3 and TRBJ1-4; no definite D call. The CDR3 has 12 amino acids. The ends were cut back, 6 bases at V and 8 bases at J, with 10 bases in the middle. Germline loops: CDR1 MNHEY, CDR2 SVGEGT. The CDR3 is CASRTGEEKLFF. The CDR3 DNA follows: TGTGCCAGCAGAACGGGCGAGGAAAAACTGTTTTTT.

The J gene is TRBJ1-2, the V gene TRBV7-8, with D perhaps matching TRBD1 (6 bases). V was cut by 0 bases and J by 4 bases, with 6 bases left in between. From germline, CDR1 is SGHVS and CDR2 FQNEAQ. The CDR3 loop spans 13 amino acids. The CDR3 bases are TGTGCCAGCAGCTTAGCGGGGGCCTATGGCTACACCTTC. Residues: CASSLAGAYGYTF. The complete variable domain, with remaining parts taken from reference TRBV7-8 and TRBJ1-2, reads GAGVSQSPRYKVAKRGQDVALRCDPISGHVSLFWYQQALGQGPEFLTYFQNEAQLDKSGLPSDRFFAERPEGSVSTLKIQRTQQEDSAVYLCASSLAGAYGYTFGSGTRLTVV.

This clonotype was detected many times. The rearrangement uses TRBV19 and TRBJ1-5, with D unresolved. The CDR3 is 15 amino acids. Trimming left V 1 base short and J 5 bases short, with 12 bases between. Germline V gives CDR1 LNHDA, CDR2 SQIVND (reference sequence). The CDR3 nucleotides are TGTGCCAGTAGTATAGGAGGAGGCAACTATCAGCCCCAGCATTTT. Its translation is CASSIGGGNYQPQHF.

At least ten counts were recorded for this clonotype. This chain's CDR3 is CASRRLAGGDEQFF. The CDR3 DNA reads as TGTGCCAGTAGAAGACTAGCGGGGGGAGATGAGCAGTTCTTC. This chain links TRBV19 with TRBJ2-1; TRBD2 aligns across 13 bases. CDR1 and CDR2 (germline): LNHDA, SQIVND (reference sequence). This CDR3 comprises 14 residues. V shed 6 bases and J 8 bases; nucleotides not matched to a gene: 4.

This clonotype has a count of ten or more. The chain recombines TRBV3-1 with TRBJ1-1; 7 positions match TRBD1. V gave up 7 bases and J gave up 4 bases; unmatched junction bases: 6. Germline V CDR1 and CDR2: LGHDT, YNNKEL (reference sequence). This CDR3 comprises 13 residues. CDR3 in amino acids: CASTQGGGTEAFF. The CDR3, as DNA: TGTGCCAGCACCCAGGGGGGTGGCACTGAAGCTTTCTTT.

This clonotype was recorded a few times. V usage is TRBV6-2 or TRBV6-3 and J usage is TRBJ2-7; 8 bases align to TRBD2. Per the germline V gene, CDR1 is MNHEY and CDR2 is SVGEGT. The ends lost 0 bases at V and 6 bases at J; junction bases unmatched: 13. This CDR3 region has 17 residues. The CDR3 here is CASSYSRRSSGTAEQYF. The CDR3, as DNA: TGTGCCAGCAGTTACTCCCGGCGAAGTAGCGGGACTGCCGAGCAGTACTTC.

This clonotype was seen repeatedly, ten times or more. The gene calls are TRBV12-3 or TRBV12-4 and TRBJ1-5; D possibly corresponds to TRBD1 (6 bases). This CDR3 has 15 residues. Trimming shortened V by 7 bases and J by 0 bases, and 13 bases separated the two germline ends. The CDR3 spells CASKLDSLSNQPQHF. The CDR3 bases are TGTGCCAGCAAGCTGGACAGCCTTAGCAATCAGCCCCAGCATTTT.

This clonotype was seen more than once but under ten times. The V and J genes are TRBV5-1 and TRBJ1-4; D unclear. The CDR3 runs 15 residues. V was shortened by 0 bases and J by 0 bases, with 6 bases between the two germline ends. In germline, CDR1 is SGHRS, CDR2 YFSETQ. CDR3: CASSLGTSTNEKLFF. As DNA, the CDR3 is TGCGCCAGCAGCTTGGGCACCTCAACTAATGAAAAACTGTTTTTT.

This clonotype was seen at least ten times. Germline is not matched at one junction end, which may reflect a read error. V usage is TRBV7-7 and J usage is TRBJ1-1; 11 positions match TRBD1. The CDR3 is 15 residues long. Per the germline V gene, CDR1 is SSHAT and CDR2 is FNYEAQ (reference sequence). CDR3 residues: CASSQSGTGGTEAFF. The CDR3 DNA sequence: TGTGCTAGCAGCCAATCCGGGACAGGGGGCACTGAAGCTTTCTTT.